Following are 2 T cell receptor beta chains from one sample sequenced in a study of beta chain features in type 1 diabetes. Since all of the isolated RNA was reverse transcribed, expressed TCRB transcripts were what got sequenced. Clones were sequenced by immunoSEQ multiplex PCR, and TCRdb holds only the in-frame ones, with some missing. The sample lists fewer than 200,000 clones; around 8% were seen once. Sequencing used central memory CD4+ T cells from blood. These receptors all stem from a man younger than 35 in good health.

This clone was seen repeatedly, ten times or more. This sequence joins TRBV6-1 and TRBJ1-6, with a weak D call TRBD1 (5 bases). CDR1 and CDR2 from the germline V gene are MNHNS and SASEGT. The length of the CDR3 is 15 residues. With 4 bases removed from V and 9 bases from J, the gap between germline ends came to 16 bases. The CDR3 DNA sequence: TGTGCCAGCAGTGGTGGGCCAGGGATCGGTTCACCCCTCCACTTT. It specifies CASSGGPGIGSPLHF.

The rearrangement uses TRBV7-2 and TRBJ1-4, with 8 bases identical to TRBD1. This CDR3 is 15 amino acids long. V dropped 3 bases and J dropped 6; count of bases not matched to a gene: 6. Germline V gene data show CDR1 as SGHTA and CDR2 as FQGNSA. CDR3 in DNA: TGTGCCAGCAGCTTCGACAGGGGCGTAGATGAAAAACTGTTTTTT. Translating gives CASSFDRGVDEKLFF.